This T cell receptor beta chain was identified during a study of CD8+ T cells in alopecia areata. Study in general: Tofacitinib was taken orally by treated patients, and the dose was 5 to 10 mg twice daily.

The germline gives CDR1 SQVTM, CDR2 ANQGSEA. The ends were cut back, 2 bases at V and 3 bases at J, with 5 bases in the middle. This CDR3 contains 12 residues. RNA was extracted and reverse transcribed into cDNA as the sequencing template. The method was immunoSEQ multiplex PCR; TCRdb's version includes in-frame clones alone and lacks a portion of them. In the table there are 95,000 to 150,000 clones, about 59% of which are singletons. About this clone: Its antigen remains unidentified.

The treatment was: oral pan-JAK inhibitor, 5-10 mg twice daily. Lesional scalp tissue (obtained by punch biopsy) and peripheral blood were collected from alopecia areata patients. Study results and limitations: Greater clonality was observed in lesional scalp samples, especially alopecia totalis/universalis, versus normal scalp. Since there was just one nonresponder, nobody can yet say how baseline CD8+ expansion ties to response.

The material was CD4+ T cells sorted from blood, obtained at week 4, from a patient treated with tofacitinib. The chain links TRBV29-1 to TRBJ2-1; no clear D gene. This receptor was obtained from a human donor with alopecia areata. CDR3 amino acids: CSVELLYNEQFF. For the CDR3, the DNA is TGCAGCGTTGAATTGCTCTACAATGAGCAGTTCTTC.